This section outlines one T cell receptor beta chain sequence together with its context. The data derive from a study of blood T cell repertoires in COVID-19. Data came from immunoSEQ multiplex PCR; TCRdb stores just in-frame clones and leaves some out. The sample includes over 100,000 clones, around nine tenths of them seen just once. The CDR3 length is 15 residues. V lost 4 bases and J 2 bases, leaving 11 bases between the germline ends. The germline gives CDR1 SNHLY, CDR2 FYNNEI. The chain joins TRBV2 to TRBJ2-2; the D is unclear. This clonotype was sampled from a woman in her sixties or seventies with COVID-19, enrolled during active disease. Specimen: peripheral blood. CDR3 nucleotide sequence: TGTGCCAGCAGTGGAAACAGCCGAAACACCGGGGAGCTGTTTTTT. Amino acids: CASSGNSRNTGELFF.